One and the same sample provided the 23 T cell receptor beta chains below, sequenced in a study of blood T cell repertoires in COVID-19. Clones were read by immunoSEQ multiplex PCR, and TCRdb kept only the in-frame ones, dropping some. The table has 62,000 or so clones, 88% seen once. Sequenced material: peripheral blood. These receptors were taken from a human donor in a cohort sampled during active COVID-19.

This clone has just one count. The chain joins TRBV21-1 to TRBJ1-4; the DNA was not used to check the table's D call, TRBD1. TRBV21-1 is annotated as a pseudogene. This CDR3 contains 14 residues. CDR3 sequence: CASRTTRRGEKLFF. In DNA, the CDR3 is TGTGCCAGCAGGACGACACGGCGTGGGGAAAAACTGTTTTTT.

CDR3 loop: CASSPGSEMIYNEQFF. The CDR3 coding sequence is TGTGCCAGCAGTCCCGGGTCTGAAATGATTTACAATGAGCAGTTCTTC. The V gene is TRBV27, the J gene TRBJ2-1; D is unclear. Germline V lookup: CDR1 MNHEY, CDR2 SMNVEV (reference sequence). This CDR3 is built from 16 residues. Deletions cut 5 bases from V and 4 bases from J, with 18 bases between.

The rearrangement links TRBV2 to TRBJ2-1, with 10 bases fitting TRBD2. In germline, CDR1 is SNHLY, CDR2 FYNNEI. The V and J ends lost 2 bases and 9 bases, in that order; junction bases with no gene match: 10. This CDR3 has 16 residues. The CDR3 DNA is TGTGCCAGCAGTGAAAGATCGGCTAGCGGGAGTTCTGAGCAGTTCTTC. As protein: CASSERSASGSSEQFF.

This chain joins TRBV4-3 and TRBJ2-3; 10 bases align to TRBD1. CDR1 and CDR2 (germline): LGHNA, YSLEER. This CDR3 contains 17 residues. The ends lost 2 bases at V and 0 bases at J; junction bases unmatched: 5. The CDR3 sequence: CASSQRQGAQSTDTQYF. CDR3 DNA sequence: TGCGCCAGCAGCCAAAGACAGGGGGCCCAGAGCACAGATACGCAGTATTTT.

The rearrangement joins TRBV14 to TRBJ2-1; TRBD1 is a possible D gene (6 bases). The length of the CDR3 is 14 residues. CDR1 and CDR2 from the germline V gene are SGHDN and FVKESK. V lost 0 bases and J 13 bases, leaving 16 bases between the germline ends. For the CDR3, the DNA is TGTGCCAGCAGCCAAGATCTATGGGGGCAGCACCAGTTCTTC. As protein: CASSQDLWGQHQFF.

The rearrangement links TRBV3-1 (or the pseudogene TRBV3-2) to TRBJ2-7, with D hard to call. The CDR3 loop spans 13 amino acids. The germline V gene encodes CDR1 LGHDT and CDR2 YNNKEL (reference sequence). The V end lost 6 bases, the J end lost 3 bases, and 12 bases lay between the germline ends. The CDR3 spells CASSRSVVYEQYF. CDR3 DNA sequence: TGTGCCAGCAGTCGATCAGTTGTCTACGAGCAGTACTTC.

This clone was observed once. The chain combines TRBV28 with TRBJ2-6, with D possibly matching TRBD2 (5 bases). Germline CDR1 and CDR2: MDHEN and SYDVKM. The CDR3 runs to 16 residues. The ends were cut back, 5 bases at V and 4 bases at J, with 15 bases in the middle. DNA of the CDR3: TGTGCCAGCAGTGCCCCCGGGGAAAACGGGGCCAACGTCCTGACTTTC. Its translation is CASSAPGENGANVLTF.

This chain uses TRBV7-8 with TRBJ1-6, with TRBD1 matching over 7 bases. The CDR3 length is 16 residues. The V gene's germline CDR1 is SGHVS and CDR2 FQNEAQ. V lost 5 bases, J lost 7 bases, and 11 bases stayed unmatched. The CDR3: CASSRYLGQTNSPLHF. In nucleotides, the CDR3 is TGTGCCAGCAGCCGTTACTTGGGACAGACGAATTCACCCCTCCACTTT.

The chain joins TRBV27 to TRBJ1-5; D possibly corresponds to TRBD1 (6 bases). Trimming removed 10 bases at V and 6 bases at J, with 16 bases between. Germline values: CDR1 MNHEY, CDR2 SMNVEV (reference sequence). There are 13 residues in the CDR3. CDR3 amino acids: CATGSGAFQPQHF. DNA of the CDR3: TGTGCCACGGGGTCAGGGGCCTTTCAGCCCCAGCATTTT.

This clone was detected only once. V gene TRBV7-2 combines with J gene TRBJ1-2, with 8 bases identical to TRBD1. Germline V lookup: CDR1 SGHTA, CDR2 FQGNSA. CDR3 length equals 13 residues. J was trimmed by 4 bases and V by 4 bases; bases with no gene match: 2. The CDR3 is CASSSGQGYGYTF. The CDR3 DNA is TGTGCCAGCAGCTCCGGACAGGGCTATGGCTACACCTTC.

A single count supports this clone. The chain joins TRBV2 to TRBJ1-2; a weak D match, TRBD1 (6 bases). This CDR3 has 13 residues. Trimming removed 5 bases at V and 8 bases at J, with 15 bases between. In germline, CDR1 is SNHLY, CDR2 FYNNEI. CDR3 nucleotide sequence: TGTGCCAGCAGTAATCGACAGGTGATGGGCTACACCTTC. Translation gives CASSNRQVMGYTF.

The DNA of the CDR3 is TGTGCCAGCAGTTCTCCGGGACAGGGAGCCCCCACCTTC. Protein product: CASSSPGQGAPTF. The rearrangement uses TRBV12-3 or TRBV12-4 and TRBJ1-2, with TRBD1 matching over 9 bases. The CDR3 length is 13 residues. The ends lost 4 bases at V and 13 bases at J; junction bases unmatched: 10.

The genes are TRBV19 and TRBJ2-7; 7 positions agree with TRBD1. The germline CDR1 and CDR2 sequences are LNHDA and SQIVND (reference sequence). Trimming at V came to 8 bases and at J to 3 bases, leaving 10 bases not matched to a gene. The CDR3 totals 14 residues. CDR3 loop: CASAIGTDFYEQYF. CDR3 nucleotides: TGTGCCAGTGCCATAGGGACAGACTTCTACGAGCAGTACTTC. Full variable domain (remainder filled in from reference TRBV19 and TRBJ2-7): DGGITQSPKYLFRKEGQNVTLSCEQNLNHDAMYWYRQDPGQGLRLIYYSQIVNDFQKGDIAEGYSVSREKKESFPLTVTSAQKNPTAFYLCASAIGTDFYEQYFGPGTRLTVT.

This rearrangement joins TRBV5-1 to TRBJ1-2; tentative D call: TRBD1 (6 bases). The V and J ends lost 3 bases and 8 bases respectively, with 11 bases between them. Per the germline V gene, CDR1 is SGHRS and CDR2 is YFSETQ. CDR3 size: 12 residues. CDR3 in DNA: TGCGCCAGCAGCTGGGATCAGGGGGGCTACACCTTC. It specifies CASSWDQGGYTF.

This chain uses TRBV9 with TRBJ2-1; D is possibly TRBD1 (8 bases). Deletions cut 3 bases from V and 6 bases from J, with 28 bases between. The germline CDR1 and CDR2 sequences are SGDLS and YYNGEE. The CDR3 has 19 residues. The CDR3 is CASSGRQGRGTERGNEQFF. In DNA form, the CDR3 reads TGTGCCAGCAGCGGGCGACAGGGGCGAGGGACAGAGCGGGGCAATGAGCAGTTCTTC.

The CDR3, as DNA: TGCGCCAGCAGCCTGGGGGGGGCAAACAATGAGCAGTTCTTC. Translation: CASSLGGANNEQFF. The chain employs TRBV4-1 and TRBJ2-1, with D possibly TRBD2 on 7 matching bases. V gave up 4 bases and J gave up 5 bases, with 12 bases separating them. CDR1 is MGHRA and CDR2 is YSYEKL in the germline V gene. This CDR3 is built from 14 residues.

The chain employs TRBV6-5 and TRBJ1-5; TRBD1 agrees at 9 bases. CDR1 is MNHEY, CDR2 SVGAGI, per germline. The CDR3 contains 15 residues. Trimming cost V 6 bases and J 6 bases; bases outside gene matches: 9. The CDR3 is CASSPVQGAVQPQHF. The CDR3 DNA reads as TGTGCCAGCAGCCCGGTACAGGGGGCTGTTCAGCCCCAGCATTTT.

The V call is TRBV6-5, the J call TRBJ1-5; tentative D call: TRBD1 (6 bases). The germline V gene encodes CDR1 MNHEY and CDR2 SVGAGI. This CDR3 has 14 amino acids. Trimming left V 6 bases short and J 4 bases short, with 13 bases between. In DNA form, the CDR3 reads TGTGCCAGCAGCCTACGGGGGGCGAATCAGCCCCAGCATTTT. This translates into CASSLRGANQPQHF.

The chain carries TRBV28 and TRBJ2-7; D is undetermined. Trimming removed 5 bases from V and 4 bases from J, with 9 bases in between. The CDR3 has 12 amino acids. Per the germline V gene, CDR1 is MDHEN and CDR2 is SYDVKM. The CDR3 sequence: CASSPLIYEQYF. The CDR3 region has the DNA TGTGCCAGCAGTCCCCTTATATACGAGCAGTACTTC.

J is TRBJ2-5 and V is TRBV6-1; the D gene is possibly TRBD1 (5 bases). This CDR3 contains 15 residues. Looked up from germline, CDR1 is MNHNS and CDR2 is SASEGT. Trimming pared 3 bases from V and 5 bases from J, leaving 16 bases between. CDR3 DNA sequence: TGTGCCAGCAGTGACAGGACAAGGCTCCGGGAGACCCAGTACTTC. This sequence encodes CASSDRTRLRETQYF.

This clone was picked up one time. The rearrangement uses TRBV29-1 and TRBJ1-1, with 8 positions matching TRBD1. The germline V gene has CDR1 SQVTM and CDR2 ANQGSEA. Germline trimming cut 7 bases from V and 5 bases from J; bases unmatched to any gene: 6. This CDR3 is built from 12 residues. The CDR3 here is CSAGQGRTEAFF. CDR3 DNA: TGCAGCGCAGGACAGGGTAGGACTGAAGCTTTCTTT.

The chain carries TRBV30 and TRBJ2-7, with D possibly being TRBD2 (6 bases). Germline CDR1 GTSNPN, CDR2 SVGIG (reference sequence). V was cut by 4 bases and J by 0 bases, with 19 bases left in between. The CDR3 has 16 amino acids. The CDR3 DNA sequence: TGTGCCTGGACTCATCGGCGGGGATGGAGCTCCTACGAGCAGTACTTC. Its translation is CAWTHRRGWSSYEQYF. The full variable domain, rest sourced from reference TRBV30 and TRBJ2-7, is SQTIHQWPATLVQPVGSPLSLECTVEGTSNPNLYWYRQAAGRGLQLLFYSVGIGQISSEVPQNLSASRPQDRQFILSSKKLLLSDSGFYLCAWTHRRGWSSYEQYFGPGTRLTVT.

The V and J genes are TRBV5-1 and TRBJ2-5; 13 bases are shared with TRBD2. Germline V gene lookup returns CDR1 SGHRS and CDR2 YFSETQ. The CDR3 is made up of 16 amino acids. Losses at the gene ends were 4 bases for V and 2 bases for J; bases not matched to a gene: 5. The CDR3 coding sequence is TGCGCCAGCAGCACAACTAGCGGGGGGGTGCAAGAGACCCAGTACTTC. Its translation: CASSTTSGGVQETQYF.